These T cell receptor beta chains were read from a single sample in a study of blood T cell repertoires in COVID-19. Clones were read by immunoSEQ multiplex PCR, and TCRdb kept only the in-frame ones, dropping some. The data hold about 160,000 clones, with around four fifths observed a single time. The sequenced sample consisted of peripheral blood. Receptors were obtained from a woman aged 60 to 75 with acute or convalescent COVID-19. Each CDR3 is given with its conserved first and last residue. Fields, in order: J gene, D gene, V gene, clone size, CDR3 DNA, CDR3 protein. A D gene is named only where the DNA matches it firmly. Not all rows give a size; the values are once, few, many and, for expanded clones, a class.

j_call: TRBJ1-2; d_call: .; v_call: TRBV2; clone_size: .; cdr3_nt: TGTGCCAGCAGTGAAGTTAGGGGTTATTATGGCTACACCTTC; cdr3_aa: CASSEVRGYYGYTF
j_call: TRBJ2-3; d_call: .; v_call: TRBV16; clone_size: .; cdr3_nt: TGTGCCAGCAGCCAAACCGGTACTAGCACAGATACGCAGTATTTT; cdr3_aa: CASSQTGTSTDTQYF
j_call: TRBJ2-1; d_call: TRBD1; v_call: TRBV6-6; clone_size: .; cdr3_nt: TGTGCCAGCAGTCTGTGGGACAGGGTCATTCATTTTGCCTACAATGAGCAGTTCTTC; cdr3_aa: CASSLWDRVIHFAYNEQFF
j_call: TRBJ2-7; d_call: .; v_call: TRBV6-2/TRBV6-3; clone_size: .; cdr3_nt: TGTGCCAGCAGTTACTCGACTTCCCCTGGGCAGTACTTC; cdr3_aa: CASSYSTSPGQYF
j_call: TRBJ1-5; d_call: TRBD1; v_call: TRBV6-2/TRBV6-3; clone_size: once; cdr3_nt: TGTGCCAGCAGTTACGGGACAGGCGGAAATCAGCCCCAGCATTTT; cdr3_aa: CASSYGTGGNQPQHF
j_call: TRBJ1-2; d_call: TRBD1; v_call: TRBV6-5; clone_size: .; cdr3_nt: TGTGCCAGCAGTTACTCCGGGACAGCCTTACCTTATGGCTACACCTTC; cdr3_aa: CASSYSGTALPYGYTF
j_call: TRBJ1-3; d_call: TRBD1; v_call: TRBV3-1/TRBV3-2; clone_size: few; cdr3_nt: TGTGCCAGTGGGCACAGGGGGCAGGGAGGAAACACCATATATTTT; cdr3_aa: CASGHRGQGGNTIYF
j_call: TRBJ1-1; d_call: .; v_call: TRBV11-2; clone_size: once; cdr3_nt: TGTGCCAGCAGCCGCCAGGCAGGCAGGTTGTTCACTGAAGCTTTCTTT; cdr3_aa: CASSRQAGRLFTEAFF
j_call: TRBJ1-2; d_call: .; v_call: TRBV29-1; clone_size: .; cdr3_nt: TGCAGCGTTACAGGACATGGGGTCGGTGGCTACACCTTC; cdr3_aa: CSVTGHGVGGYTF
j_call: TRBJ1-4; d_call: .; v_call: TRBV6-6; clone_size: .; cdr3_nt: TGTGCCAGCACCCAACCTTCCCCCGGAGGCGGTGAAAAACTGTTTTTT; cdr3_aa: CASTQPSPGGGEKLFF
j_call: TRBJ1-4; d_call: .; v_call: TRBV5-1; clone_size: .; cdr3_nt: TGCGCCAGCAGCTTGGATCTGGGGGCGAATGAAAAACTGTTTTTT; cdr3_aa: CASSLDLGANEKLFF
j_call: TRBJ2-1; d_call: .; v_call: TRBV4-3; clone_size: few; cdr3_nt: TGCGCCAGCAGCCAAGATTGGGGGGGCTCTCCCAGTTACAATGAGCAGTTCTTC; cdr3_aa: CASSQDWGGSPSYNEQFF
j_call: TRBJ1-1; d_call: .; v_call: TRBV15; clone_size: .; cdr3_nt: TGTGCCACCAGCAGAGTGGGGGGTACGGTAAGGATCACTGAAGCTTTCTTT; cdr3_aa: CATSRVGGTVRITEAFF
j_call: TRBJ2-1; d_call: .; v_call: TRBV4-1; clone_size: .; cdr3_nt: TGCGCCAGCAGCCAAGCTTCTGGTATAGTGTTGTACAATGAGCAGTTCTTC; cdr3_aa: CASSQASGIVLYNEQFF
j_call: TRBJ2-1; d_call: TRBD1; v_call: TRBV2; clone_size: .; cdr3_nt: TGTGCCAGCAGCGCTGACAGGGGCAATGAGCAGTTCTTC; cdr3_aa: CASSADRGNEQFF
j_call: TRBJ1-1; d_call: TRBD1; v_call: TRBV9; clone_size: .; cdr3_nt: TGTGCCAGCAGCCCGCAAGACAGGGGATTAACTGAAGCTTTCTTT; cdr3_aa: CASSPQDRGLTEAFF
j_call: TRBJ2-7; d_call: TRBD2; v_call: TRBV29-1; clone_size: .; cdr3_nt: TGCAGCGTTGCTAGCGGGGGGGCCTACGAGCAGTACTTC; cdr3_aa: CSVASGGAYEQYF
j_call: TRBJ2-7; d_call: TRBD1; v_call: TRBV9; clone_size: .; cdr3_nt: TGTGCCAGCAGCGTAGCTGGGACAGGGGGCAACGAGCAGTACTTC; cdr3_aa: CASSVAGTGGNEQYF
j_call: TRBJ2-5; d_call: TRBD1; v_call: TRBV6-2/TRBV6-3; clone_size: .; cdr3_nt: TGTGCCAGCAGTCTGACAGGGCTTATAGAGACCCAGTACTTC; cdr3_aa: CASSLTGLIETQYF
j_call: TRBJ1-3; d_call: .; v_call: TRBV11-2; clone_size: .; cdr3_nt: TGTGCCAGCAGCATTGCGGGCCCCGCTGGAAACACCATATATTTT; cdr3_aa: CASSIAGPAGNTIYF
j_call: TRBJ1-6; d_call: TRBD1; v_call: TRBV7-6; clone_size: .; cdr3_nt: TGTGCCAGCAGCTTAGTGCAGGGGGCGGTTTCACCCCTCCACTTT; cdr3_aa: CASSLVQGAVSPLHF
j_call: TRBJ1-4; d_call: .; v_call: TRBV3-1/TRBV3-2; clone_size: many; cdr3_nt: TGTGCCAGCAGCCGCTACGAAGGACAAGTTGAAAAACTGTTTTTT; cdr3_aa: CASSRYEGQVEKLFF
j_call: TRBJ2-5; d_call: TRBD1; v_call: TRBV5-6; clone_size: .; cdr3_nt: TGTGCCAGCAGCTCCTCCGGGGACAGGGAAGCGGAGACCCAGTACTTC; cdr3_aa: CASSSSGDREAETQYF
j_call: TRBJ1-3; d_call: TRBD1; v_call: TRBV30; clone_size: .; cdr3_nt: TGTGCCTGGAGTGTCTCAGGGGGATTGCGAAACACCATATATTTT; cdr3_aa: CAWSVSGGLRNTIYF
j_call: TRBJ2-1; d_call: TRBD1; v_call: TRBV5-1; clone_size: .; cdr3_nt: TGCGCCAGCAGTTTACAGGGGGCCGGTGAGCAGTTCTTC; cdr3_aa: CASSLQGAGEQFF
j_call: TRBJ2-3; d_call: .; v_call: TRBV27; clone_size: .; cdr3_nt: TGTGCCAGCCATCAGAGGTTGGAGACGAATACGCAGTATTTT; cdr3_aa: CASHQRLETNTQYF
j_call: TRBJ1-1; d_call: .; v_call: TRBV12-2; clone_size: few; cdr3_nt: TGTGCAAGTCGCTTAGGGGCAATGAACACTGAAGCTTTCTTT; cdr3_aa: CASRLGAMNTEAFF
j_call: TRBJ2-2; d_call: .; v_call: TRBV21-1; clone_size: few; cdr3_nt: TGTGCCAGCAGCGGCGGGGGGGTCCTTTGTTTAGTTTGGAACACCTCCAACACCGGGGAGCTGTTTTTT; cdr3_aa: CASSGGGVLCLVWNTSNTGELFF
j_call: TRBJ2-7; d_call: .; v_call: TRBV27; clone_size: once; cdr3_nt: TGTGCCAGCAGTTTATCGTACAGCTACGAGCAGTACTTC; cdr3_aa: CASSLSYSYEQYF
j_call: TRBJ2-5; d_call: .; v_call: TRBV19; clone_size: .; cdr3_nt: TGTGCCAGTAGTATAATCGGGGGACCCCAAGAGACCCAGTACTTC; cdr3_aa: CASSIIGGPQETQYF
j_call: TRBJ2-7; d_call: .; v_call: TRBV20-1; clone_size: .; cdr3_nt: TGCAGTGCTAGTTCTTGGGGGCCTTCTCCCTCCTACGAGCAGTACTTC; cdr3_aa: CSASSWGPSPSYEQYF
j_call: TRBJ1-1; d_call: .; v_call: TRBV28; clone_size: .; cdr3_nt: TGTGCCAGCAGTTCCTATGGCGGGGTGAACACTGAAGCTTTCTTT; cdr3_aa: CASSSYGGVNTEAFF
j_call: TRBJ1-5; d_call: .; v_call: TRBV2; clone_size: .; cdr3_nt: TGTGCCAGCAGTGAAGCGCGAAACCGGCAGCCCCAGCATTTT; cdr3_aa: CASSEARNRQPQHF
j_call: TRBJ2-3; d_call: .; v_call: TRBV5-1; clone_size: .; cdr3_nt: TGCGCCAGCAACAGTAGGGGGTCCACAGATACGCAGTATTTT; cdr3_aa: CASNSRGSTDTQYF
j_call: TRBJ2-7; d_call: .; v_call: TRBV2; clone_size: .; cdr3_nt: TGTGCCAGCAGTGCTCGGACAGACAAGTACTTC; cdr3_aa: CASSARTDKYF
j_call: TRBJ2-7; d_call: .; v_call: TRBV6-6; clone_size: once; cdr3_nt: TGTGCCAGCAGTGGCAGCAGGGGGACTAGCTCCTACGAGCAGTACTTC; cdr3_aa: CASSGSRGTSSYEQYF
j_call: TRBJ2-3; d_call: .; v_call: TRBV4-1; clone_size: .; cdr3_nt: TGCGCCAGCAGCCAGGTGATGAGCCCCGGTGATACGCAGTATTTT; cdr3_aa: CASSQVMSPGDTQYF
j_call: TRBJ1-5; d_call: TRBD1; v_call: TRBV9; clone_size: .; cdr3_nt: TGTGCCAGCAGCTCAACAGGGGGCAATCAGCCCCAGCATTTT; cdr3_aa: CASSSTGGNQPQHF
j_call: TRBJ1-2; d_call: TRBD1; v_call: TRBV15; clone_size: .; cdr3_nt: TGTGCCACCAGCGGAGGACAGGCTTATGGCTACACCTTC; cdr3_aa: CATSGGQAYGYTF
j_call: TRBJ1-5; d_call: .; v_call: TRBV7-2; clone_size: .; cdr3_nt: TGTGCCAGCAGCTTAGCGCGGGGAGTCCGAAGCAATCAGCCCCAGCATTTT; cdr3_aa: CASSLARGVRSNQPQHF
j_call: TRBJ2-7; d_call: .; v_call: TRBV24-1; clone_size: .; cdr3_nt: TGTGCCACCGGACGGAGAGGGGGAGCCTCCTACGAGCAGTACTTC; cdr3_aa: CATGRRGGASYEQYF